One sample yielded the 18 T cell receptor beta chains listed below, sequenced in a study of blood T cell repertoires in COVID-19 (dated by TCRdb to the early 2020s). The method was the immunoSEQ multiplex PCR assay. TCRdb limited this immuneACCESS table to in-frame rearrangements with V and J called. A share of clones is missing; checked studies link under half to unresolved V genes, and the rest is unexplained. The sample yields around 72,000 clones; roughly 90% were counted once. Approximately 6.4% of the sample lies in the top ten. Material: peripheral blood. Receptors originate from a woman between 50 and 59 years old with acute or convalescent COVID-19.

V is TRBV5-8 and J is TRBJ1-4, with D uncertain. Per germline, CDR1 SGHTS and CDR2 YDEGEE. CDR3 length: 12 amino acids. The germline V and J ends were trimmed by 4 bases and 6 bases, with 7 bases remaining between them. This CDR3 reads CASSRRDEKLFF. The CDR3 DNA follows: TGTGCCAGCAGCCGGCGGGATGAAAAACTGTTTTTT.

The chain carries TRBV25-1 and TRBJ1-1; D gene unclear. This CDR3 has 13 amino acids. Trimming took off 2 bases at V and 11 bases at J, with 15 bases between the two ends. The germline V gene has CDR1 MGHDK and CDR2 SYGVNS. The CDR3 here is CASSELTPNEAFF. For the CDR3, the DNA is TGTGCCAGCAGTGAACTGACACCGAATGAGGCTTTCTTT.

The table lists this clone with a count of one. The chain couples TRBV7-3 to TRBJ2-3; weak D call: TRBD1 (6 bases). Deletions cut 3 bases from V and 2 bases from J, with 12 bases between. The CDR3 runs 15 residues. Germline lookup yields CDR1 SGHTA and CDR2 FQGTGA. This chain's CDR3 is CASSFTGSHTDTQYF. CDR3 DNA sequence: TGTGCCAGCAGCTTTACAGGGTCACACACAGATACGCAGTATTTT.

This rearrangement joins TRBV5-1 to TRBJ2-7; TRBD2 matches at 10 bases. The germline V gene has CDR1 SGHRS and CDR2 YFSETQ. V shed 4 bases, J shed 2 bases, and the junction held 6 bases outside the gene matches. The CDR3 sequence is 15 residues long. The CDR3 DNA follows: TGCGCCAGCAGCCAAACTAGCGGGATCACCTACGAGCAGTACTTC. Its protein is CASSQTSGITYEQYF.

The J gene is TRBJ1-2, the V gene TRBV19, with 8 nucleotides matching TRBD1. The CDR3 is 17 amino acids. The V and J ends lost 5 bases and 8 bases, in that order; junction bases with no gene match: 19. Germline V gives CDR1 LNHDA, CDR2 SQIVND (reference sequence). The CDR3 reads CASSYRSAGGVVDGYTF. The CDR3, as DNA: TGTGCCAGTAGTTATCGTAGCGCAGGGGGCGTCGTAGACGGCTACACCTTC.

The chain recombines TRBV18 with TRBJ1-1, with 8 positions matching TRBD1. V lost 2 bases to trimming and J lost 9 bases; unmatched junction nucleotides: 5. The germline gives CDR1 KGHSH, CDR2 LQKENI. The CDR3 consists of 13 residues. DNA for the CDR3: TGTGCCAGCTCACCAGGACAGGGCGAGAAAGCTTTCTTT. This encodes CASSPGQGEKAFF.

Written as DNA, the CDR3 is TGCGCCAGCAGCCCCAGGGCGTCCATCGGGCCAGATACGCAGTATTTT. It is translated as CASSPRASIGPDTQYF. The chain joins TRBV5-1 to TRBJ2-3; maybe TRBD1 (5 bases). The CDR3 length is 16 residues. Looked up from germline, CDR1 is SGHRS and CDR2 is YFSETQ. Trimming took 4 bases from V and 4 from J, leaving 19 bases between them.

This rearrangement joins TRBV27 to TRBJ2-1; TRBD2 might be the D (5 bases). Germline lookup yields CDR1 MNHEY and CDR2 SMNVEV (reference sequence). Trimming took 5 bases from V and 2 from J, leaving 13 bases between them. The CDR3 covers 15 residues. The chain's CDR3 is CASSVEGSPYNEQFF. Here the CDR3 DNA reads TGTGCCAGCAGTGTCGAGGGTTCCCCCTACAATGAGCAGTTCTTC.

This rearrangement joins TRBV2 to TRBJ2-7; D uncertain. From germline, CDR1 is SNHLY and CDR2 FYNNEI. This CDR3 has 12 amino acids. With 7 bases removed from V and 4 bases from J, the gap between germline ends came to 11 bases. CDR3 sequence reads: CASKLLSYEQYF. The CDR3 region has the DNA TGTGCCAGCAAATTATTATCTTACGAGCAGTACTTC.

A single count supports this clone. This chain connects TRBV18 to TRBJ2-3, with TRBD2 as a possible D gene (6 bases). Trimming cost V 6 bases and J 2 bases, with 15 bases left between them. CDR3 length: 15 residues. CDR1 is KGHSH and CDR2 is LQKENI in the germline V gene. The CDR3 reads CASSQAGSSTDTQYF. The CDR3 DNA reads TGTGCCAGCTCCCAAGCGGGTTCCTCCACAGATACGCAGTATTTT.

This chain joins TRBV10-3 and TRBJ1-1; 9 bases align to TRBD1. CDR3 length: 15 amino acids. Germline V CDR1 and CDR2: ENHRY, SYGVKD. Trimming took 7 bases from V and 4 from J; bases not matched to a gene: 10. CDR3 region: CAIKNGDREFTEAFF. CDR3 DNA sequence: TGTGCCATCAAAAACGGGGACAGGGAGTTCACTGAAGCTTTCTTT.

This clone was observed a single time. The rearrangement uses TRBV4-3 and TRBJ1-4; the match to TRBD1 covers 10 bases. Germline CDR1 reads LGHNA; CDR2 reads YSLEER. The J segment lost 6 bases and the V segment lost 1 base, leaving 2 bases of the junction unmatched. This CDR3 is 15 amino acids long. CDR3 in amino acids: CASSQAGTGDEKLFF. CDR3 bases: TGCGCCAGCAGCCAAGCCGGGACAGGGGATGAAAAACTGTTTTTT.

The rearrangement links TRBV13 to TRBJ2-5, with D possibly TRBD1 on 6 matching bases. The germline V gene has CDR1 PRHDT and CDR2 FYEKMQ (reference sequence). The CDR3 sequence is 14 residues long. The V end was cut by 5 bases, the J end by 2 bases, with 12 bases between. The CDR3: CASSPKGQQETQYF. The CDR3 DNA follows: TGTGCCAGCAGCCCGAAGGGACAACAAGAGACCCAGTACTTC.

The chain carries TRBV2 and TRBJ2-2, with D possibly matching TRBD2 (6 bases). CDR3 size: 13 residues. Between the trimmed V and J ends, which lost 6 bases and 5 bases, there was a span of 10 bases. The germline gives CDR1 SNHLY, CDR2 FYNNEI. The CDR3 DNA follows: TGTGCCAGCAGCAAACGGGAGACCGGGGAGCTGTTTTTT. It codes for CASSKRETGELFF.

V gene TRBV5-4 combines with J gene TRBJ2-3; 7 bases align to TRBD2. Germline-derived CDR1 and CDR2 are SGHNT and YYREEE (reference sequence). The CDR3 is 16 amino acids. Unmatched junction bases numbered 7, after V lost 1 base and J lost 2 bases. CDR3 sequence: CASSLKLAQNTDTQYF. The CDR3, as DNA: TGTGCCAGCAGCTTGAAACTAGCGCAAAACACAGATACGCAGTATTTT.

The rearrangement joins TRBV4-3 to TRBJ2-7; 8 nucleotides line up with TRBD1. The germline gives CDR1 LGHNA, CDR2 YSLEER. The CDR3 sequence is 15 residues long. J was trimmed by 4 bases and V by 6 bases; bases with no gene match: 11. Written as DNA, the CDR3 is TGCGCCAGCAGTTACGACAGGGGTAGCCTTTACGAGCAGTACTTC. It encodes CASSYDRGSLYEQYF.

This clone showed up just once. This chain joins TRBV3-1 (or the pseudogene TRBV3-2) and TRBJ1-1; tentatively, D is TRBD1 (6 bases). Trimming left V 4 bases short and J 14 bases short, with 17 bases between. The CDR3 covers 12 residues. CDR1 is LGHDT and CDR2 is YNNKEL in the germline V gene (reference sequence). The CDR3 region is CASSPDSTETFF. The CDR3 DNA is TGTGCCAGCAGCCCGGACAGTACGGAAACCTTCTTT.

The V gene is TRBV27, the J gene TRBJ2-1; the match to TRBD2 covers 11 bases. V lost 0 bases to trimming and J lost 12 bases; unmatched junction nucleotides: 10. The CDR3 consists of 16 residues. CDR1 is MNHEY, CDR2 SMNVEV, per germline (reference sequence). Here the CDR3 DNA reads TGTGCCAGCAGTTTATCGGAGGGACTAGCGGCGAGCGGGCAGTTCTTC. It codes for CASSLSEGLAASGQFF.